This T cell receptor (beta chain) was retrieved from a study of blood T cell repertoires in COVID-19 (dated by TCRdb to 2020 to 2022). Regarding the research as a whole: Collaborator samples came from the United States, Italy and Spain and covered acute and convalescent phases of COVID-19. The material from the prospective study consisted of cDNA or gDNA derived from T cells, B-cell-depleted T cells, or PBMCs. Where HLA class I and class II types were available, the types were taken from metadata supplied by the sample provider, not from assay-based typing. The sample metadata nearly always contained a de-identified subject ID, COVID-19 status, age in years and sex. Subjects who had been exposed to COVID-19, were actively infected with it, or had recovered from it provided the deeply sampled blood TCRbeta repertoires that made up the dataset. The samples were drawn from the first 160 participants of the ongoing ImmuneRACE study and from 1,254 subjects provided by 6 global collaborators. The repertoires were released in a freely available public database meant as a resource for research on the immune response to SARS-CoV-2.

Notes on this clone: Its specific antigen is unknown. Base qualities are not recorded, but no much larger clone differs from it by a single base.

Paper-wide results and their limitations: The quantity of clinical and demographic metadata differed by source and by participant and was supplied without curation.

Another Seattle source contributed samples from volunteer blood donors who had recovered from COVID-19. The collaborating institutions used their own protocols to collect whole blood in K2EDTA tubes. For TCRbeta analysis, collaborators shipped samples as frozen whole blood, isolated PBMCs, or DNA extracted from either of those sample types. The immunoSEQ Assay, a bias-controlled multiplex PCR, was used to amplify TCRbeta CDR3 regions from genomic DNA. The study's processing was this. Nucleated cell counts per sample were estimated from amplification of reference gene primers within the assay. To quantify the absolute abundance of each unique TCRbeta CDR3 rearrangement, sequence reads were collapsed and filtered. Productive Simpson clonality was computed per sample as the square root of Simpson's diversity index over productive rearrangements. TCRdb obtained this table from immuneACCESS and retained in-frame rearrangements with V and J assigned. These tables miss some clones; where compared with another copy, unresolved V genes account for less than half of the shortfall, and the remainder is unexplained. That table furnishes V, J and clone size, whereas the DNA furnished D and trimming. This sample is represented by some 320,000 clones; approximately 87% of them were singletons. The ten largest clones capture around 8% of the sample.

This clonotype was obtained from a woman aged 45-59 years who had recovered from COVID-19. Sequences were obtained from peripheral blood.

The CDR3 loop reads CASSLPTLEEQYF. The sequence in DNA is TGTGCCAGCAGCCTCCCCACGCTGGAGGAGCAGTACTTC. The V gene is TRBV5-4 and the J gene is TRBJ2-7, with no confident D gene call. V is clipped by 4 bases and J by 7 bases, and the sequence between their germline boundaries is 15 bases long. The CDR3 holds 13 amino acids from the cysteine to the phenylalanine. CDR3 DNA is the only sequence kept; it has 39 bases, read in frame from the first base. Per the germline V gene (reference sequence), SGHNT is the CDR1 and YYREEE is the CDR2.